This T cell receptor (beta chain) was sequenced for a study of control samples from healthy donors and cancer patients (dated by TCRdb to about 2020). Libraries came from the immunoSEQ multiplex PCR assay. Here the immuneACCESS table is served through TCRdb, limited to in-frame sequences with V and J called. Missing clones are a known gap in these copies; in checked studies unresolved V genes cover under half, and the rest lacks a known reason. In all, the sample holds about 130,000 clones, and 85% to 95% of those were seen once. Approximately 15% of the sample goes to the ten largest clones. Turning to this clone: Its antigen remains unidentified. No much larger clonotype is one base removed from it; base qualities were not supplied.

Sequences GTSNPN (CDR1) and SVGIG (CDR2) are obtained from the germline V gene (reference sequence). V is pruned by 4 bases and J by 0 bases, leaving 6 bases of the junction without a gene match. The CDR3 covers 15 residues, taking in both the cysteine and the phenylalanine. Here the CDR3 DNA is all that survives: 45 bases in frame from base 1. The TCR comes from a man in his 60s with colorectal cancer. Sequences were obtained from PBMCs. The sequence joins TRBV30 to TRBJ2-3; TRBD2 aligns with 8 central bases. The nucleotide sequence reads as follows: TGTGCCTGGACCAAGAGCGGGGGTAGCACAGATACGCAGTATTTT. Translated, this is CAWTKSGGSTDTQYF.